A selection of T cell receptor beta chains follows, all from one sample in a study of T cells in Graves' hyperthyroidism and ophthalmopathy. TCRdb reanalysed the multiplex PCR reads using MiXCR and keeps one entry per CDR3 protein. The table lists about 700,000 distinct CDR3 sequences, about 45% of them singletons. Sequencing was performed on peripheral blood or thyroid tissue (not recorded which). These receptor sequences come from an adult man with Graves' disease, either hyperthyroidism or ophthalmopathy (not recorded which). The CDR3 runs from the conserved cysteine through the conserved F or W. D genes are given only for firm matches. Part of the rows lack a size; the others show once, few, many or a class for expanded clones.

D	V	J	size	CDR3	DNA
.	TRBV7-3	TRBJ2-7	.	CASSLQGFYEQYF	TGTGCCAGCAGCCTACAGGGATTCTACGAGCAGTACTTC
.	TRBV12-3/TRBV12-4	TRBJ2-5	many	CASGNEETQYF	TGTGCCAGCGGAAACGAAGAGACCCAGTACTTC
.	TRBV9	TRBJ2-2	once	CASSASFGTGELFF	TGTGCCAGCAGCGCTTCCTTTGGCACCGGGGAGCTGTTTTTT
TRBD1	TRBV29-1	TRBJ1-2	many	CSVGTGGLTGYTF	TGCAGCGTCGGTACAGGGGGTCTGACTGGCTACACCTTC
.	TRBV9	TRBJ1-5	.	CASSVGASNQPQHF	TGTGCCAGCAGCGTAGGTGCCAGCAATCAGCCCCAGCATTTT
.	TRBV7-3	TRBJ2-6	many	CASSFDSGANVLTF	TGTGCCAGCAGCTTTGACTCTGGGGCCAACGTCCTGACTTTC
TRBD1	TRBV19	TRBJ1-1	many	CASSADRGNTEAFF	TGTGCCAGTAGTGCAGACAGGGGGAACACTGAAGCTTTCTTT
TRBD1	TRBV14	TRBJ1-2	.	CASSARQGRGYTF	TGTGCCAGCAGCGCAAGACAGGGTCGTGGCTACACCTTC
TRBD1	TRBV15	TRBJ2-7	few	CATSTGTGGYEQYF	TGTGCCACCAGCACCGGGACAGGGGGCTACGAGCAGTACTTC
.	TRBV30	TRBJ1-6	.	CASSYTPGDDSPLHF	TGTGCCAGCAGTTACACTCCAGGGGACGATTCACCCCTCCACTTT
.	TRBV2	TRBJ1-4	.	CASRAGLLEKLFF	TGTGCCAGCAGGGCAGGCCTTCTTGAAAAACTGTTTTTT
TRBD1	TRBV29-1	TRBJ2-7	.	CSVEWTGNPYEQYF	TGCAGCGTTGAGTGGACAGGGAACCCCTACGAGCAGTACTTC
TRBD1	TRBV10-3	TRBJ1-1	few	CAINGQGGDTEAFF	TGTGCCATCAATGGACAGGGGGGCGACACTGAAGCTTTCTTT
.	TRBV20-1	TRBJ1-1	.	CSARGSGVGTEAFF	TGCAGTGCTAGGGGGTCGGGGGTGGGCACTGAAGCTTTCTTT
.	TRBV19	TRBJ2-7	few	CASTPEGARGHEQYF	TGTGCCAGTACCCCTGAGGGTGCCAGGGGTCACGAGCAGTACTTC
.	TRBV10-3	TRBJ2-7	many	CAIKRSDGPYEQYF	TGTGCCATCAAGCGCTCTGACGGGCCCTACGAGCAGTACTTC
.	TRBV6-1	TRBJ1-4	.	CAISRDATNEKLFF	TGTGCCATCAGTAGAGATGCAACTAATGAAAAACTGTTTTTT
.	TRBV2	TRBJ1-5	few	CASTVSPRQPQHF	TGTGCCAGCACAGTCAGCCCTCGGCAGCCCCAGCATTTT
.	TRBV20-1	TRBJ1-5	.	CSARDRRDTLNQPQHF	TGCAGTGCTAGAGACAGACGGGATACGTTAAATCAGCCCCAGCATTTT
.	TRBV29-1	TRBJ1-3	.	CSVETGSGNTIYF	TGCAGCGTTGAGACGGGGTCTGGAAACACCATATATTTT
TRBD1	TRBV7-9	TRBJ2-7	.	CASSLGQRTYEQYF	TGTGCCAGCAGCTTGGGACAGCGGACCTACGAGCAGTACTTC
.	TRBV11-3	TRBJ1-2	.	CASSLVGVGNTF	.
.	TRBV2	TRBJ1-1	many	CASSDSGGMNTEAFF	TGTGCCAGCAGTGACAGCGGCGGCATGAACACTGAAGCTTTCTTT
.	TRBV24-1	TRBJ2-5	.	CASSLGQAGTQYF	TGTGCCAGCAGTCTGGGACAAGCTGGGACCCAGTACTTC
.	TRBV7-8	TRBJ2-7	few	CASSLLARVHEQYF	TGTGCCAGCAGCTTATTGGCCCGCGTCCACGAGCAGTACTTC
.	TRBV7-3	TRBJ1-6	few	CASTLGPPNSPLHF	TGTGCCAGCACCCTAGGACCCCCAAATTCACCCCTCCACTTT
TRBD1	TRBV7-9	TRBJ1-4	few	CASSLATGGFEKLFF	TGTGCCAGCAGCTTAGCTACAGGGGGCTTTGAAAAACTGTTTTTT
.	TRBV15	TRBJ1-2	many	CATSTYRENYGYTF	TGTGCCACCAGCACATACAGGGAGAACTATGGCTACACCTTC
TRBD1	TRBV2	TRBJ1-5	.	CASSAQGPEHF	TGTGCCAGCAGTGCACAGGGGCCCGAGCATTTT
TRBD2	TRBV11-1	TRBJ2-2	.	CASSLAGTSVTGELFF	TGTGCCAGCAGTCTAGCCGGGACTAGCGTCACCGGGGAGCTGTTTTTT
.	TRBV9	TRBJ1-6	.	CASSVEGGQNNSPLHF	TGTGCCAGCAGCGTAGAGGGCGGACAGAATAATTCACCCCTCCACTTT
.	TRBV10-3	TRBJ1-6	.	CASSGQGGTPNSPLHF	TGTGCCAGCAGTGGGCAGGGAGGTACTCCGAATTCACCCCTCCACTTT
TRBD1	TRBV7-3	TRBJ1-1	few	CASSPDRGWTEAFF	TGTGCCAGCAGCCCAGACAGGGGTTGGACTGAAGCTTTCTTT
TRBD1	TRBV15	TRBJ1-1	.	CATSRDVRDRGTEAFF	TGTGCCACCAGCAGAGATGTCCGGGACAGGGGCACTGAAGCTTTCTTT
.	TRBV28	TRBJ2-7	.	CASSLYPDGSYEQYF	TGTGCCAGCAGTCTCTACCCCGACGGTTCCTACGAGCAGTACTTC
.	TRBV19	TRBJ1-5	few	CASRKGGALNQPQHF	TGTGCCAGTAGGAAAGGGGGGGCCCTCAATCAGCCCCAGCATTTT
TRBD1	TRBV2	TRBJ1-5	few	CASSSLGQDYQPQHF	TGTGCCAGCAGTTCTCTCGGACAGGATTATCAGCCCCAGCATTTT
.	TRBV7-9	TRBJ2-5	.	CASSLTHGDGTQYF	TGTGCCAGCAGCTTAACTCACGGGGACGGGACCCAGTACTTC
.	TRBV19	TRBJ1-2	.	CASSIGTSYSGYTF	TGTGCCAGTAGTATAGGAACCAGCTACTCTGGCTACACCTTC
.	TRBV7-8	TRBJ1-6	.	CASSVGLGSPLHF	TGTGCCAGCAGTGTGGGGTTAGGCTCACCCCTCCACTTT
.	TRBV10-2	TRBJ1-6	many	CASMANSPLHF	TGCGCCAGCATGGCTAATTCACCCCTCCACTTT
TRBD1	TRBV10-3	TRBJ2-7	.	CAISGSDRDLYEQYF	TGTGCCATCAGTGGGTCGGACAGGGATCTCTACGAGCAGTACTTC
TRBD1	TRBV19	TRBJ1-5	.	CASSIPTGRQPQHF	TGTGCCAGTAGTATTCCGACAGGGAGACAGCCCCAGCATTTT
TRBD2	TRBV10-3	TRBJ2-7	.	CAISESPGGEQYF	TGTGCCATCAGTGAGTCTCCGGGGGGCGAGCAGTACTTC
TRBD1	TRBV7-2	TRBJ2-2	.	CASSATGGAPGELFF	TGTGCCAGCAGCGCGACAGGGGGCGCCCCCGGGGAGCTGTTTTTT
.	TRBV2	TRBJ2-7	many	CASSAAYEQYF	TGTGCCAGCAGTGCCGCCTACGAGCAGTACTTC
TRBD1	TRBV20-1	TRBJ1-1	many	CSARDRELTFF	TGCAGTGCTAGGGACAGGGAGTTGACTTTCTTT
TRBD2	TRBV5-1	TRBJ2-6	once	CASSLALSGNYGANVLTF	TGCGCCAGCAGCTTGGCCTTGAGCGGGAATTATGGGGCCAACGTCCTGACTTTC